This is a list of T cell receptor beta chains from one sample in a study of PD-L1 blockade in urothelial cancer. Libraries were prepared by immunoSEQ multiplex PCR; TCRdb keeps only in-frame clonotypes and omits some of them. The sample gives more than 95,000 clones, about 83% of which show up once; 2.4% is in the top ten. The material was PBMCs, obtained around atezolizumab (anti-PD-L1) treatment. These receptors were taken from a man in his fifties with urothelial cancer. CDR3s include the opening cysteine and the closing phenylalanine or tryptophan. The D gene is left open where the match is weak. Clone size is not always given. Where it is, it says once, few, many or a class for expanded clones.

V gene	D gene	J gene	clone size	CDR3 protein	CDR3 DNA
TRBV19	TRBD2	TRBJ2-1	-	CASTIGWTSGFSYNEQFF	TGTGCCAGTACCATAGGGTGGACTAGCGGCTTCTCCTACAATGAGCAGTTCTTC
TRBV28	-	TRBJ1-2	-	CASWDGGHRRTYGYTF	TGTGCCAGCTGGGACGGAGGGCATCGGAGAACGTATGGCTACACCTTC
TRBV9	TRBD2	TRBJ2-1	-	CASSVGSGPGVAAINEQFF	TGTGCCAGCAGCGTAGGTAGCGGGCCGGGGGTTGCGGCGATTAATGAGCAGTTCTTC
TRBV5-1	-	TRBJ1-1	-	CASSLGDTRATEAFF	TGCGCCAGCAGCTTGGGCGACACGCGAGCCACTGAAGCTTTCTTT
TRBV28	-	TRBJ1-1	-	CASIGWQAGALQAFF	TGTGCCAGCATAGGGTGGCAGGCGGGCGCTTTGCAAGCTTTCTTT
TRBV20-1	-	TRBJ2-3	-	CSARSTDTQYF	TGCAGTGCTAGATCGACAGATACGCAGTATTTT
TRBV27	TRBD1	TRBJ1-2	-	CASRRKGADYGYTF	TGTGCCAGCAGACGCAAGGGGGCGGATTATGGCTACACCTTC
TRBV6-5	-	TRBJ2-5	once	CASSYGGSRETQYF	TGTGCCAGCAGTTACGGGGGCTCGCGAGAGACCCAGTACTTC
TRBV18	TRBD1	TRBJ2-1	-	CASSLQGEVGSYNEQFF	TGTGCCAGCTCACTACAGGGGGAGGTGGGCTCCTACAATGAGCAGTTCTTC
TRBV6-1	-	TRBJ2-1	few	CASSERAENEQFF	TGTGCCAGCAGTGAGAGGGCAGAGAATGAGCAGTTCTTC
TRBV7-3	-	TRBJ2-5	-	CASSSAGRPETQYF	TGTGCCAGCAGCTCGGCAGGGCGACCCGAGACCCAGTACTTC
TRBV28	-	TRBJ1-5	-	CAAARPLRNSNQPQHF	TGTGCCGCGGCCAGACCTTTGCGGAATAGCAATCAGCCCCAGCATTTT
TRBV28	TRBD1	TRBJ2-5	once	CASSFRQGSRETQYF	TGTGCCAGCAGTTTCCGACAGGGGTCTAGAGAGACCCAGTACTTC
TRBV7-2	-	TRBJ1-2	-	CASSFNRHGYTF	TGTGCCAGCAGCTTCAACAGGCATGGCTACACCTTC
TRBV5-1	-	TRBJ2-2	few	CASSSLEGSRELFF	TGCGCCAGCAGCTCCCTAGAGGGTAGCCGGGAGCTGTTTTTT
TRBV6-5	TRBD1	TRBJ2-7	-	CASLRTGEYEQYF	TGTGCCAGCCTACGGACAGGGGAATACGAGCAGTACTTC
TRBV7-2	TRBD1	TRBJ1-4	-	CASSLRTGTANEKLFF	TGTGCCAGCAGCTTACGGACCGGGACAGCTAATGAAAAACTGTTTTTT
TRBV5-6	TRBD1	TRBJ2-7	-	CASSLIGQGNEQYF	TGTGCCAGCAGCTTGATTGGACAGGGAAACGAGCAGTACTTC
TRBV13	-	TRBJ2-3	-	CASSPPSGARVGTQYF	TGTGCCAGCAGCCCGCCCTCAGGGGCGAGGGTTGGTACGCAGTATTTT
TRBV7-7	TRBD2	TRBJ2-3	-	CASSPLAGIDTQYF	TGTGCTAGCAGCCCTCTAGCGGGAATTGATACGCAGTATTTT
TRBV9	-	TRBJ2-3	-	CASSVGVKDTQYF	TGTGCCAGCTCTGTGGGAGTAAAAGATACGCAGTATTTT
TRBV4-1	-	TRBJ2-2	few	CASSQPGGELFF	TGCGCCAGCAGCCAGCCAGGGGGGGAGCTGTTTTTT
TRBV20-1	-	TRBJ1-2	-	CSAPPYEVHTF	TGCAGTGCACCACCGTACGAGGTGCACACCTTC
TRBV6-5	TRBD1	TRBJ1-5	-	CASSISGQGGQPQHF	TGTGCCAGCAGTATATCCGGACAGGGCGGGCAGCCCCAGCATTTT
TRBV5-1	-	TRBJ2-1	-	CASRATGHEQFF	TGCGCCAGCAGAGCGACAGGACATGAGCAGTTCTTC
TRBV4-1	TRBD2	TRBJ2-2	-	CASSLGPGQGLAGLGTGELFF	TGCGCCAGCAGCCTGGGCCCGGGACAGGGACTAGCGGGACTGGGTACCGGGGAGCTGTTTTTT
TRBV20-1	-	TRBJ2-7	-	CSAFTGEQYF	TGCAGTGCGTTCACCGGGGAGCAGTACTTC
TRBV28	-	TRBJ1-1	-	CASSWRGGEAFF	TGTGCCAGCAGTTGGAGGGGTGGTGAAGCTTTCTTT
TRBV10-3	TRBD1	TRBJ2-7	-	CAIRAGTGEYEQYF	TGTGCCATCAGAGCCGGGACAGGGGAATACGAGCAGTACTTC
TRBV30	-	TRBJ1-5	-	CAWSVDYSQPQHF	TGTGCCTGGAGTGTTGATTACTCTCAGCCCCAGCATTTT
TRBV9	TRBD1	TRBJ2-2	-	CASSVTGGPTGELFF	TGTGCCAGCAGCGTTACAGGGGGGCCCACCGGGGAGCTGTTTTTT